The 5 T cell receptor beta chains below come from one sample, sequenced in a study of T cell responses to AZD1222 COVID-19 vaccine. The method was immunoSEQ multiplex PCR; TCRdb's version includes in-frame clones alone and lacks a portion of them. The repertoire consists of under 75,000 clones, with roughly 87% occurring once and the leading ten covering around 15%. The sequences come from peripheral blood, collected on day 0 of AZD1222 vaccination. These receptors all stem from an adult in good health.

The chain carries TRBV5-6 and TRBJ2-1; unclear D gene. V was clipped by 2 bases and J by 0 bases, with 9 bases between them. The V gene's germline CDR1 is SGHDT and CDR2 YYEEEE. This CDR3 is built from 15 residues. The CDR3 loop is CASSFTVSSYNEQFF. In DNA form, the CDR3 reads TGTGCCAGCAGCTTCACTGTGAGCTCCTACAATGAGCAGTTCTTC. Filled out from reference TRBV5-6 and TRBJ2-1, the complete variable domain reads DAGVTQSPTHLIKTRGQQVTLRCSPKSGHDTVSWYQQALGQGPQFIFQYYEEEERQRGNFPDRFSGHQFPNYSSELNVNALLLGDSALYLCASSFTVSSYNEQFFGPGTRLTVL.

The rearrangement links TRBV2 to TRBJ1-4; D call uncertain. This CDR3 has 15 residues. Germline assignment: CDR1 SNHLY and CDR2 FYNNEI. Trimming removed 8 bases at V and 8 bases at J, with 21 bases between. The CDR3 sequence is CASGVGHPYPEKLFF. The CDR3 DNA follows: TGTGCCAGCGGGGTCGGTCACCCCTACCCCGAAAAACTGTTTTTT.

This clone has more than one count but fewer than ten. The chain has TRBV6-1 and TRBJ2-2; 10 positions match TRBD2. The CDR3 runs 15 residues. Germline CDR1 MNHNS, CDR2 SASEGT. The V and J ends lost 2 bases and 3 bases, in that order; junction bases with no gene match: 0. CDR3 region: CASSELAGDTGELFF. The CDR3 region has the DNA TGTGCCAGCAGTGAACTAGCGGGGGACACCGGGGAGCTGTTTTTT.

This clone was detected only a few times. This chain's CDR3 is CASTEGAPYEQYF. The CDR3 DNA is TGTGCCAGCACGGAGGGGGCCCCCTACGAGCAGTACTTC. This chain joins TRBV6-5 and TRBJ2-7; possibly TRBD1 for D (7 bases). Trimming removed 7 bases from V and 2 bases from J, with 12 bases in between. Germline assignment: CDR1 MNHEY and CDR2 SVGAGI. The CDR3 runs 13 residues.

V and J are TRBV6-5 and TRBJ2-3; 7 nucleotides align to TRBD2. The CDR3 is 15 residues long. V lost 6 bases to trimming and J lost 2 bases; unmatched junction nucleotides: 8. The germline V gene has CDR1 MNHEY and CDR2 SVGAGI. The CDR3 loop reads CASRPMAGVTDTQYF. As DNA, the CDR3 is TGTGCCAGCAGGCCTATGGCGGGGGTCACAGATACGCAGTATTTT.